The rows below give T cell receptor beta chains drawn from one sample of a study of CD8 T cell repertoires and HIV-1 epitope variants. Sequenced by immunoSEQ multiplex PCR; TCRdb stores in-frame clones only, minus some. The sample gives 80,000 to 95,000 clones, around 67% of which show up once; roughly 26% is in the top ten. The sample comprised uncultured baseline CD8+ T cells from peripheral blood mononuclear cells (PBMCs). The origin of the receptors is a male donor with HIV. Each CDR3 is given with its conserved first and last residue. Each record gives: CDR3 length, clone size, V gene, J gene, D gene, CDR3 DNA, CDR3 protein. D genes are given only for firm matches. Part of the rows lack a size; the others show once, few, many or a class for expanded clones.

13,.,TRBV29-1,TRBJ1-2,TRBD1,TGCAGCGTGGGCCAGGGGGGGTACTATGGCTACACCTTC,CSVGQGGYYGYTF
14,medium-sized,TRBV6-6,TRBJ1-2,.,TGTGCCAGCAGTTACGGGGGGCGCACAAATGGCTACACCTTC,CASSYGGRTNGYTF
14,.,TRBV27,TRBJ2-7,.,TGTGCCAGCGGAGGGGTGGTGGGCGCTTACGAGCAGTACTTC,CASGGVVGAYEQYF
14,many,TRBV6-1,TRBJ1-1,.,TGTGCCAGCAGTGTATGGGACATGAACACTGAAGCTTTCTTT,CASSVWDMNTEAFF
14,once,TRBV7-2,TRBJ2-7,TRBD2,TGTGCCAGCAGCGGGAGCGGGGGTACCTACGAGCAGTACTTC,CASSGSGGTYEQYF
15,.,TRBV28,TRBJ2-7,TRBD1,TGTGCCAGCAGAACCCCGGGACAGGGGGCGGGAGAGCAGTACTTC,CASRTPGQGAGEQYF
18,.,TRBV10-2,TRBJ1-4,.,TGCGCCAGCAGTTTATCCGTCGATTTCGGGGCGCGCCTGGAAAAACTGTTTTTT,CASSLSVDFGARLEKLFF
16,.,TRBV28,TRBJ2-7,TRBD2,TGTGCCAGCAGTTACCCACCGCTAGCGGGAGAGTCCGAGCAGTACTTC,CASSYPPLAGESEQYF
14,.,TRBV5-1,TRBJ2-5,TRBD2,TGCGCCAGCAGCCCCTCCGGGGGGGAAGAGACCCAGTACTTC,CASSPSGGEETQYF
15,.,TRBV7-2,TRBJ2-4,.,TGTGCCAGCGCCAAGCCGGGGGGCGAGAGGAACATTCAGTACTTC,CASAKPGGERNIQYF
11,.,TRBV7-2,TRBJ1-1,.,TGTGCCAGCAGCTTCAGGGTTGAAGCTTTCTTT,CASSFRVEAFF
13,.,TRBV14,TRBJ2-7,TRBD1,TGTGCCAGCAGCCCGACAGGGCGAATCGAGCAGTACTTC,CASSPTGRIEQYF
15,.,TRBV7-6,TRBJ2-7,.,TGTGCCAGCAGCTTAGCCGGGGTCCTCGCCTACGAGCAGTACTTC,CASSLAGVLAYEQYF
14,.,TRBV30,TRBJ2-1,.,TGTGCCTGGAGCCCCGGGCCCCTGGACAATGAGCAGTTCTTC,CAWSPGPLDNEQFF
14,once,TRBV7-9,TRBJ2-7,TRBD1,TGTGCCAGCAGCCGACAGGGGGCCATCTACGAGCAGTACTTC,CASSRQGAIYEQYF
15,.,TRBV2,TRBJ1-1,.,TGTGCCAGCAGTGGGACAGCGCCTACAGGGACTGAAGCTTTCTTT,CASSGTAPTGTEAFF
15,.,TRBV14,TRBJ2-5,TRBD2,TGTGCCAGCGCGGGACTAGCGGGAGCCGGGGAGACCCAGTACTTC,CASAGLAGAGETQYF